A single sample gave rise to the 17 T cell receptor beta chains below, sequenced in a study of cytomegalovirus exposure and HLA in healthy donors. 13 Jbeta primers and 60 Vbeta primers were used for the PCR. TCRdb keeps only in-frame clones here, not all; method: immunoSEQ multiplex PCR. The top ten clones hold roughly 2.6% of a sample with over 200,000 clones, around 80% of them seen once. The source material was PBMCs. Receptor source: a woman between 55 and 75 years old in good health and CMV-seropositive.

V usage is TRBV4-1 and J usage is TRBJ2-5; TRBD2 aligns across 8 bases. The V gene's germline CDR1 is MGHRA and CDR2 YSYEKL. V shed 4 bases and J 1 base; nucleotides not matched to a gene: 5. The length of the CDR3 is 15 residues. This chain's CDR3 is CASSRAGVSQETQYF. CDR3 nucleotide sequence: TGCGCCAGCAGCCGAGCGGGAGTTAGCCAAGAGACCCAGTACTTC.

This CDR3 is CASSRSGTSGYNEQFF. CDR3 DNA sequence: TGTGCCAGCAGCCGATCCGGGACTAGCGGTTACAATGAGCAGTTCTTC. The genes are TRBV4-2 and TRBJ2-1; 11 bases map to TRBD2. CDR1 LGHNA and CDR2 YNFKEQ come from the germline V gene. The V gene end was trimmed by 4 bases and the J gene end by 4 bases; junction bases not matched to a gene: 6. The CDR3 consists of 16 residues.

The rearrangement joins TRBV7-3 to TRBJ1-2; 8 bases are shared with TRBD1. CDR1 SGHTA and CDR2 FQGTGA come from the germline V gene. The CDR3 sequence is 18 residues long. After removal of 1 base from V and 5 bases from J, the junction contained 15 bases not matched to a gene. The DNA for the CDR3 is TGTGCCAGCAGCTTAATGCTGGCAGGGGGCGAAGGAGCTTATGGCTACACCTTC. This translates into CASSLMLAGGEGAYGYTF.

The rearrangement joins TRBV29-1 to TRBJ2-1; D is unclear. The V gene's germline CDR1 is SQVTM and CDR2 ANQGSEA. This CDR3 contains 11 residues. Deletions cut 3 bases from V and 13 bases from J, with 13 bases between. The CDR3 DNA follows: TGCAGCGTTGATAATGTCAGAGGTCAGTTCTTC. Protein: CSVDNVRGQFF.

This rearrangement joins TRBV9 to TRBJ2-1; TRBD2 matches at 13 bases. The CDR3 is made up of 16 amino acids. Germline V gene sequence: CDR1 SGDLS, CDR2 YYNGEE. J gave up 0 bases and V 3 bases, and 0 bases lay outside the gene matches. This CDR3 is CASSGTSGSSYNEQFF. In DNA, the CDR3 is TGTGCCAGCAGCGGGACTAGCGGGAGCTCCTACAATGAGCAGTTCTTC.

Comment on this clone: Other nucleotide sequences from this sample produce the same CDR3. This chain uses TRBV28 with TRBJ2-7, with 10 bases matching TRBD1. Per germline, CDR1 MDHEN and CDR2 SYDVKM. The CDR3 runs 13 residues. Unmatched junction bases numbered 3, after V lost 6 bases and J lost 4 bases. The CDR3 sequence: CASRPGQGYEQYF. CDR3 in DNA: TGTGCCAGCAGGCCGGGACAGGGGTACGAGCAGTACTTC.

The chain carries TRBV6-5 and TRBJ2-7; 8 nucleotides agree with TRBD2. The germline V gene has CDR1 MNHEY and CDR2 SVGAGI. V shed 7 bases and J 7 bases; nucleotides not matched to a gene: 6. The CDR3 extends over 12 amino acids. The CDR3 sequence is CASMRGLGEQYF. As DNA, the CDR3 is TGTGCCAGCATGAGGGGACTAGGGGAGCAGTACTTC.

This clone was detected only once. CDR3 DNA: TGTGCCAGCAGTATACTCCTAGGAAATGAGCAGTTCTTC. It is translated as CASSILLGNEQFF. The chain joins TRBV6-4 to TRBJ2-1; no definite D call. Germline V CDR1 and CDR2: MRHNA, SNTAGT. Trimming shortened V by 5 bases and J by 7 bases, and 12 bases separated the two germline ends. The CDR3 totals 13 residues.

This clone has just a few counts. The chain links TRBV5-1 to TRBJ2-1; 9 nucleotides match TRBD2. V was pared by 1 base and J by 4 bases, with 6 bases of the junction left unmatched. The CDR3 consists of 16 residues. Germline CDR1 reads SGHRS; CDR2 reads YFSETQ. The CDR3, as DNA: TGCGCCAGCAGCTTGATGGGGACTAGCAGATACAATGAGCAGTTCTTC. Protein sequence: CASSLMGTSRYNEQFF.

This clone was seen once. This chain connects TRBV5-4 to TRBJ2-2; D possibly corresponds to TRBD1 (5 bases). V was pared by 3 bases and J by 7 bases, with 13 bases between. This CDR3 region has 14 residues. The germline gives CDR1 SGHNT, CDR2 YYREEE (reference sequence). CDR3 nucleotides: TGTGCCAGCAGCTCAGACCCAGGGATCGGGGAGCTGTTTTTT. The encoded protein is CASSSDPGIGELFF.

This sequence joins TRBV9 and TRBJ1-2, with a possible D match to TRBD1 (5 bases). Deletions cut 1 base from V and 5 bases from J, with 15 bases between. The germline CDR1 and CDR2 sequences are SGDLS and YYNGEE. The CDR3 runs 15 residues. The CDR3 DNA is TGTGCCAGCAGCGTAAATTCAGGGCACCCGTATGGCTACACCTTC. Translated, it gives CASSVNSGHPYGYTF.

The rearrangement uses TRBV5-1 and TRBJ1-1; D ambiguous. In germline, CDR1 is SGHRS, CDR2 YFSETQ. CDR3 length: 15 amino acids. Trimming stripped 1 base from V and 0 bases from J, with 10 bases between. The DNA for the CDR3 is TGCGCCAGCAGCTTGACCGCAGGAATGAACACTGAAGCTTTCTTT. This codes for CASSLTAGMNTEAFF. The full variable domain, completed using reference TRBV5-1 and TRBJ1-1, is KAGVTQTPRYLIKTRGQQVTLSCSPISGHRSVSWYQQTPGQGLQFLFEYFSETQRNKGNFPGRFSGRQFSNSRSEMNVSTLELGDSALYLCASSLTAGMNTEAFFGQGTRLTVV.

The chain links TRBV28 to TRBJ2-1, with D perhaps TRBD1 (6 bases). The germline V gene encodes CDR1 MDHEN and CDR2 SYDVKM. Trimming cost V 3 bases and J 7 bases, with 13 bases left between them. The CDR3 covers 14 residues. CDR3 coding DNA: TGTGCCAGCAGTTTCCCCGGGACAAAGAATGAGCAGTTCTTC. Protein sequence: CASSFPGTKNEQFF.

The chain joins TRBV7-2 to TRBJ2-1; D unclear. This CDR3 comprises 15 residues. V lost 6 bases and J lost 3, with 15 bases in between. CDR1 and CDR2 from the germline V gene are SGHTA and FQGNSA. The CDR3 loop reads CASRVLHLNYNEQFF. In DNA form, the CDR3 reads TGTGCCAGCAGAGTACTACATTTAAACTACAATGAGCAGTTCTTC.

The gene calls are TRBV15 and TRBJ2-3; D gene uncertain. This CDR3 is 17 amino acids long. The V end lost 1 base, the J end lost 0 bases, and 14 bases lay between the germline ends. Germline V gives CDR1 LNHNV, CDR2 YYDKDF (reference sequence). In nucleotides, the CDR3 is TGTGCCACCAGCAGAGCCCCCTTCGGAGCTAGCACAGATACGCAGTATTTT. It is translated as CATSRAPFGASTDTQYF.

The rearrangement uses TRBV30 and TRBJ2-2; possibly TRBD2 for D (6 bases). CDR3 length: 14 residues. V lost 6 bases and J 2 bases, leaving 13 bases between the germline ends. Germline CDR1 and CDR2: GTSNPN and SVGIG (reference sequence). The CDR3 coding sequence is TGTGCCTGTTCGGGACTTTATAACACCGGGGAGCTGTTTTTT. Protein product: CACSGLYNTGELFF.

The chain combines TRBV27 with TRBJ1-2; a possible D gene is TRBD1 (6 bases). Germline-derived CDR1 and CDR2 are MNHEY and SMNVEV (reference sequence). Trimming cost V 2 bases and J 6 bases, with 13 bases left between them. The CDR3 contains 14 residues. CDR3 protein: CASSLGGLAHGYTF. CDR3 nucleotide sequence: TGTGCCAGCAGTTTAGGGGGCCTAGCCCATGGCTACACCTTC.